The source of this TCR beta chain is a study of T cell repertoires in cytomegalovirus infection (dated by TCRdb to between 2019 and 2020). For the study in its entirety: Alongside well-studied HLA-B-restricted epitopes, the peptide stimulations were aimed at recently identified HLA-C-restricted CMV epitopes, whose presentation resists viral immunomodulation. Donor HLA type was relevant to the analysis, as public TCR beta signatures indicated carriage of CMV infection together with the matching HLA type.

There are 15 amino acids in the CDR3, from cysteine to phenylalanine inclusive. Just the 45-base CDR3 DNA is kept, in frame starting at base 1. CDR1 and CDR2 (MNHEY, SVGEGT) derive from the germline V gene. The V end gives up 5 bases and the J end 6 bases, leaving 9 bases in the junction not matched to a gene. Explained via the paper, the treatment or condition label denotes: in vitro stimulation with specific CMV peptide epitopes to enrich CMV-specific T cells. Remarks on this clonotype: The antigen it binds to is not known. It has no much larger one-base neighbor in the sample; base qualities were not kept.

Overall study results and their limits: The ex vivo response was dominated by HLA-C-restricted CMV-specific TCR beta clonotypes, and the single most frequent clonotype in two of eight donors was supplied by these HLA-C-restricted clonotypes. Cumulative frequency of public TCR beta family members discriminated carriers of CMV infection plus the relevant HLA type in this cohort and an independent approximately 350-donor cohort.

Data came from an Illumina HiSeq 1500. TCRdb took the public reads, trimmed them with fastp at Q25, ran MiXCR for clone calling and kept in-frame beta chains. For every CDR3 protein sequence, its rows merge into one entry that carries the most common genes and DNA. The sample table lists 700,000 to 850,000 distinct CDR3 sequences, over 25% of them with a count of one. Of the sample, 9.5% to 15% falls within the top ten clones. The TCR sequence derives from a human donor in good health (CMV status not recorded). Some clones in this sample may be carry-over from other donors' samples. The starting material was cultured CD8+ T cells from PBMCs, obtained from culture after CMV antigen stimulation. The chain links TRBV6-2 or TRBV6-3 with TRBJ2-2; 7 bases in the junction line up with TRBD2. The CDR3 region reads CASSEGWGGAGELFF. The nucleotides are TGTGCCAGCAGTGAAGGGTGGGGAGGGGCCGGGGAGCTGTTTTTT.